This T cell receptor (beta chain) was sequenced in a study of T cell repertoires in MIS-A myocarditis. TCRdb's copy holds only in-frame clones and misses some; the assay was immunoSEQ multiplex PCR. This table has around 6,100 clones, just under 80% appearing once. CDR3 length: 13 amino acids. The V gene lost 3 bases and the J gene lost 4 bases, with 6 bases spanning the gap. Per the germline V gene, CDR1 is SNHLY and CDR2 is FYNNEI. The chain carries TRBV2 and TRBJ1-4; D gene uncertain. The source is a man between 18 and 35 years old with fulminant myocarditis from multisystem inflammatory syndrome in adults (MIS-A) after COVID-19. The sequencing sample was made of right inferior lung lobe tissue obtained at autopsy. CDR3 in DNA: TGTGCCAGCAGTGACAGAATTAATGAAAAACTGTTTTTT. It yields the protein CASSDRINEKLFF.